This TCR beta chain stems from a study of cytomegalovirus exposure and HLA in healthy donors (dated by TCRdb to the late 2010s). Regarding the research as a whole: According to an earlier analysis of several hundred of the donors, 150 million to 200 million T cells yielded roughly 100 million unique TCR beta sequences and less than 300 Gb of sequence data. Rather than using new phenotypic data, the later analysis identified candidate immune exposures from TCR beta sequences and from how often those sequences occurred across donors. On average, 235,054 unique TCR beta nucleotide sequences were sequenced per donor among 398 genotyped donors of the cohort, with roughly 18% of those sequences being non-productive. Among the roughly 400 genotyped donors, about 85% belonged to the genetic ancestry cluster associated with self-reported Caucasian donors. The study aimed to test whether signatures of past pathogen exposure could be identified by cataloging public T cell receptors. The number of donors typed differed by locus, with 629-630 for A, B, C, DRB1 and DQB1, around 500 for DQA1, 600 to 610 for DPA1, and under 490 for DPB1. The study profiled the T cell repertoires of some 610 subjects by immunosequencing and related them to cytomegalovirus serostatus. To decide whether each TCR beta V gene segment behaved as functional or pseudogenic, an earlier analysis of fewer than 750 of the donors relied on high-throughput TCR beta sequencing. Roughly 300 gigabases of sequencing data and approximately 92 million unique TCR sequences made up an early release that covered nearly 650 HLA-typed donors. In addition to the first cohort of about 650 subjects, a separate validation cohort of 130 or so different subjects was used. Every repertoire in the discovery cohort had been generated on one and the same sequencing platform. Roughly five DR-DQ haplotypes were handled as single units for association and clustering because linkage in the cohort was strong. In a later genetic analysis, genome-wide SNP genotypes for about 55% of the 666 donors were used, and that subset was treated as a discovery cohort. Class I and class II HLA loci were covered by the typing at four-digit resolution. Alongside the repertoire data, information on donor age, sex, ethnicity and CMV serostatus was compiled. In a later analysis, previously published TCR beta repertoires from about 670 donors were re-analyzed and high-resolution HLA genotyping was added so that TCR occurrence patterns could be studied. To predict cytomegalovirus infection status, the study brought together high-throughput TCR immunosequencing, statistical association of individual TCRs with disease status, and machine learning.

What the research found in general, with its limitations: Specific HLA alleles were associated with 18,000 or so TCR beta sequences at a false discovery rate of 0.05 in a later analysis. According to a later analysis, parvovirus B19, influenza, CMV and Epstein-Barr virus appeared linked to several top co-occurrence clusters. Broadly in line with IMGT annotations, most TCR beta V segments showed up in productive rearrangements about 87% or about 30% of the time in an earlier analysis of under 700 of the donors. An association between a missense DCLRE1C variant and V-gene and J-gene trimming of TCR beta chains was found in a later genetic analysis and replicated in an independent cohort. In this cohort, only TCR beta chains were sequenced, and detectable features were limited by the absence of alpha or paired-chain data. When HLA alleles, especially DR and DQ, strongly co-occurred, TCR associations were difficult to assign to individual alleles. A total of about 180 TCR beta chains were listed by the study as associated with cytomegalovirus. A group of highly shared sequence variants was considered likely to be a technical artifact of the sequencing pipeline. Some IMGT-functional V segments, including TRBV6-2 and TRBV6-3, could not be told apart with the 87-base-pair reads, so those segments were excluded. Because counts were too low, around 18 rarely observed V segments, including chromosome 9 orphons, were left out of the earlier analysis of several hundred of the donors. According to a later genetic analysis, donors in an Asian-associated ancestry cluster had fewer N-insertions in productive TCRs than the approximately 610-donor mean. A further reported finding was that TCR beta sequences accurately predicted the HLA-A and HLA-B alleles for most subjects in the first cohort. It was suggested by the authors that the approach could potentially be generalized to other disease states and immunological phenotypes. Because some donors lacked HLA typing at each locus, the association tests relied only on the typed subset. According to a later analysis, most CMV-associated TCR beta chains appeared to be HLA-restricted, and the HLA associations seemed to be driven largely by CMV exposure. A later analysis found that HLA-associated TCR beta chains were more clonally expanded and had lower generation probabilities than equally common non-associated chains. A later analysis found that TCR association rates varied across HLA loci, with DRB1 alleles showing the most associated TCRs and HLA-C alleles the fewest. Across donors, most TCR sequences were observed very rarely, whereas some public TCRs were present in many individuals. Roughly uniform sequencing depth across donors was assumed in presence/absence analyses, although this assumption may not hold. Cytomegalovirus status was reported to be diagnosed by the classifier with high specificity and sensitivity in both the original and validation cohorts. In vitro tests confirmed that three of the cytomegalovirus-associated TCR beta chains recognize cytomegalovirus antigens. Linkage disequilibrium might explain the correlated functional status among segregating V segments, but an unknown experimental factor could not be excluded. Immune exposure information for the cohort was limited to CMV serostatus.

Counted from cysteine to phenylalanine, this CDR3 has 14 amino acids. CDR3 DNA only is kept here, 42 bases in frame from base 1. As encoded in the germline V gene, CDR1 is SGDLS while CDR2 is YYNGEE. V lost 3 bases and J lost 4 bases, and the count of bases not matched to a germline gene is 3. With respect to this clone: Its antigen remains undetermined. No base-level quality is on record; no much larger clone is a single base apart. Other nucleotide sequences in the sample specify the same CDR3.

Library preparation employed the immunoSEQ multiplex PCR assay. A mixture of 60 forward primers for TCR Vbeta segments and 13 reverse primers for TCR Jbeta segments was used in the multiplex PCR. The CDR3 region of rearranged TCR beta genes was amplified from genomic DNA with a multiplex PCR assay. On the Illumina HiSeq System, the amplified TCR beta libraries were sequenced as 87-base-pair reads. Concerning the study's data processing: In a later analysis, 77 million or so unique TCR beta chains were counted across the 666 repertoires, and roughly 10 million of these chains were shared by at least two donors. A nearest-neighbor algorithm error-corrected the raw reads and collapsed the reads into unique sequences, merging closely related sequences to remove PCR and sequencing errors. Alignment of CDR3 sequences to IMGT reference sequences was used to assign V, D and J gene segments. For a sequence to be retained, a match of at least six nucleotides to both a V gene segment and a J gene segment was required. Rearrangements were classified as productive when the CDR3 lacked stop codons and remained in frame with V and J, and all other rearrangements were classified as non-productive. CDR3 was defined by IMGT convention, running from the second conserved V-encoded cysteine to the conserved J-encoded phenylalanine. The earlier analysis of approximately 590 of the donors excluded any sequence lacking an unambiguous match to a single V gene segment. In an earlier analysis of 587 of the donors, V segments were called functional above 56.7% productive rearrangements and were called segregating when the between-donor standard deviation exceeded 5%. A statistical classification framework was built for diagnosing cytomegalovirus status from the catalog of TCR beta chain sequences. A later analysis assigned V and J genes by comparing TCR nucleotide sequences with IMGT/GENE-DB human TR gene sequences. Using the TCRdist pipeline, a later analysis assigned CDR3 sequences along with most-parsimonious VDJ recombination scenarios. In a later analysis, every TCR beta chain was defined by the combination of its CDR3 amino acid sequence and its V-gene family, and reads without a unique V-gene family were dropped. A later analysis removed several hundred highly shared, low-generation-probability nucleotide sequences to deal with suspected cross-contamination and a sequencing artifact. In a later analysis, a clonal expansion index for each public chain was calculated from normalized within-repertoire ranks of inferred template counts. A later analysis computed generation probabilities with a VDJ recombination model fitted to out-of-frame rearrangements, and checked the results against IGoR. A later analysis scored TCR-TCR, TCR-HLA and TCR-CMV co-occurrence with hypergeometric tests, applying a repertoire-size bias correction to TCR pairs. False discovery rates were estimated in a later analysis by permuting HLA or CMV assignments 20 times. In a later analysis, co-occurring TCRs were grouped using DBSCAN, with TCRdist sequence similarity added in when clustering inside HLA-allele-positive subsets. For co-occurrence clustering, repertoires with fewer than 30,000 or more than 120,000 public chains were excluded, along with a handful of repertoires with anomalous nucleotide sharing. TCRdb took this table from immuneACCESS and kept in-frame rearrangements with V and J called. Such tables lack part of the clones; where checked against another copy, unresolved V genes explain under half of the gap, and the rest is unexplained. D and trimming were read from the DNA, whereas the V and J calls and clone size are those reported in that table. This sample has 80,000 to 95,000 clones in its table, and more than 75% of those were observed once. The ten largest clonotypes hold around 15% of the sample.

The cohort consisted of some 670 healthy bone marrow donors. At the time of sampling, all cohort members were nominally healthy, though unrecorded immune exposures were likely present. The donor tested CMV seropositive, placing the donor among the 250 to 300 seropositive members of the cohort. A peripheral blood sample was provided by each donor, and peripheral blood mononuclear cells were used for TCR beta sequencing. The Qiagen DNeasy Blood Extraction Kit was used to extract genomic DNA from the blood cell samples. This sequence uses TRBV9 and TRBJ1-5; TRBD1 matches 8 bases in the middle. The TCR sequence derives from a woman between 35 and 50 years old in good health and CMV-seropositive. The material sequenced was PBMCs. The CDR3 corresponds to CASSATGGNQPQHF. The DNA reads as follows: TGTGCCAGCAGCGCAACAGGGGGGAATCAGCCCCAGCATTTT.